A selection of T cell receptor beta chains follows, all from one sample in a study of spatial heterogeneity in lung cancer. In TCRdb, the 5' RACE reads were re-called with MiXCR into one record per CDR3 protein. The sample yields about 70,000 distinct CDR3 sequences, approximately 9% seen once. Sequencing used PBMCs, obtained at follow-up. The receptors shown here come from a female donor with early-stage non-small cell lung cancer. Each CDR3 is given with its conserved first and last residue. The D gene is left open where the match is weak. Clone size is not always given. Where it is, it says once, few, many or a class for expanded clones.

j_gene: TRBJ2-1
v_gene: TRBV7-3
abundance: many
d_gene: TRBD2
CDR3nt: TGTGCCAGCAGCTTATATAGCGGGAGGTCCAATGAGCAGTTCTTC
CDR3aa: CASSLYSGRSNEQFF

j_gene: TRBJ2-7
v_gene: TRBV4-1
abundance: few
d_gene: .
CDR3nt: TGCGCCAGCAGCCAACTGGAAAGACTCTACGAGCAGTACTTC
CDR3aa: CASSQLERLYEQYF

j_gene: TRBJ2-2
v_gene: TRBV15
abundance: many
d_gene: .
CDR3nt: TGTGCCACCAGCAGAGATGTCCCCTCACTCACCGGGGAGCTGTTTTTT
CDR3aa: CATSRDVPSLTGELFF

j_gene: TRBJ1-6
v_gene: TRBV5-1
abundance: .
d_gene: .
CDR3nt: TGCGCCAGCCGGGACGGGGGAAATTCACCCCTCCACTTT
CDR3aa: CASRDGGNSPLHF

j_gene: TRBJ2-5
v_gene: TRBV7-7
abundance: .
d_gene: .
CDR3nt: TGTGCTAGCAGCTTAGTCAGCGAGGAGACCCAGTACTTC
CDR3aa: CASSLVSEETQYF

j_gene: TRBJ2-1
v_gene: TRBV6-5
abundance: few
d_gene: .
CDR3nt: TGTGCCAGCAGACCTGATTTAGGGTTAGATGAGCAGTTCTTC
CDR3aa: CASRPDLGLDEQFF

j_gene: TRBJ2-1
v_gene: TRBV28
abundance: few
d_gene: TRBD2
CDR3nt: TGTGCCAGCAGTTTCGTGACTAGCGGGAAAAATGAGCAGTTCTTC
CDR3aa: CASSFVTSGKNEQFF

j_gene: TRBJ1-3
v_gene: TRBV7-2
abundance: .
d_gene: .
CDR3nt: TGTGCCAGCAGCTCAAGGGGGAACTCTGGAAACACCATATATTTT
CDR3aa: CASSSRGNSGNTIYF

j_gene: TRBJ2-5
v_gene: TRBV12-3/TRBV12-4
abundance: many
d_gene: .
CDR3nt: TGTGCCAGCAGTTCTCGCGAGGAGACCCAGTACTTC
CDR3aa: CASSSREETQYF

j_gene: TRBJ1-2
v_gene: TRBV28
abundance: many
d_gene: .
CDR3nt: TGTGCCAGCAGCTGGGGGTATGGCTACACCTTC
CDR3aa: CASSWGYGYTF

j_gene: TRBJ1-5
v_gene: TRBV19
abundance: many
d_gene: .
CDR3nt: TGTGCCAGTAAGGGGAGGGGAGGTTACGGACAGCCCCAGCATTTT
CDR3aa: CASKGRGGYGQPQHF

j_gene: TRBJ2-5
v_gene: TRBV20-1
abundance: many
d_gene: .
CDR3nt: TGCAGTGCTAGAGTTTTCCAAGAGACCCAGTACTTC
CDR3aa: CSARVFQETQYF

j_gene: TRBJ1-6
v_gene: TRBV10-2
abundance: few
d_gene: TRBD1
CDR3nt: TGCGCCAGCAGCCCGGACAGGGATAATTCACCCCTCCACTTT
CDR3aa: CASSPDRDNSPLHF

j_gene: TRBJ2-1
v_gene: TRBV4-1
abundance: .
d_gene: TRBD2
CDR3nt: TGCGCCAGCAGCCAAGTAATTAGCGGGAGGGCCCTCTACAATGAGCAGTTCTTC
CDR3aa: CASSQVISGRALYNEQFF

j_gene: TRBJ2-3
v_gene: TRBV28
abundance: .
d_gene: TRBD2
CDR3nt: TGTGCCAGCACCCCGGGAGGACTAGCGGGAGCCGGCACAGATACGCAGTATTTT
CDR3aa: CASTPGGLAGAGTDTQYF

j_gene: TRBJ2-3
v_gene: TRBV9
abundance: many
d_gene: TRBD2
CDR3nt: TGTGCCAGCACGTTGGGACTAGTCGGATCCACAGATACGCAGTATTTT
CDR3aa: CASTLGLVGSTDTQYF

j_gene: TRBJ2-1
v_gene: TRBV7-3
abundance: .
d_gene: .
CDR3nt: TGTGCCGGCAGCCTCCGGACTGATGGACTGCAGTTCTTC
CDR3aa: CAGSLRTDGLQFF

j_gene: TRBJ1-5
v_gene: TRBV12-3/TRBV12-4
abundance: .
d_gene: TRBD1
CDR3nt: TGTGCCAGCAGTTTTACAGGGGGCAATCAGCCCCAGCATTTT
CDR3aa: CASSFTGGNQPQHF

j_gene: TRBJ2-7
v_gene: TRBV14
abundance: many
d_gene: TRBD2
CDR3nt: TGTGCCAGCAGCCAAGGAGTCGGGACTAGCGTCTACGAGCAGTACTTC
CDR3aa: CASSQGVGTSVYEQYF

j_gene: TRBJ2-7
v_gene: TRBV28
abundance: few
d_gene: .
CDR3nt: TGTGCCAGCAGTTTAGGGCAGTGGTACGAGCAGTACTTC
CDR3aa: CASSLGQWYEQYF

j_gene: TRBJ1-2
v_gene: TRBV7-2
abundance: .
d_gene: .
CDR3nt: TGTGCCAGCAGTCTAGGGATTTATGGCTACACCTTC
CDR3aa: CASSLGIYGYTF

j_gene: TRBJ2-1
v_gene: TRBV5-1
abundance: .
d_gene: TRBD2
CDR3nt: TGCGCCAGTCAGATAGCGGGAGAGTCCTACAATGAGCAGTTCTTC
CDR3aa: CASQIAGESYNEQFF

j_gene: TRBJ2-2
v_gene: TRBV3-1
abundance: many
d_gene: TRBD2
CDR3nt: TGTGCCAGCAGCCAAGGGACTAGCGACGGGGAGCTGTTTTTT
CDR3aa: CASSQGTSDGELFF

j_gene: TRBJ2-7
v_gene: TRBV28
abundance: .
d_gene: .
CDR3nt: TGTGCCAGCAGATCCACCCGGGGGGCCCCTAGCGAGCAGTACTTC
CDR3aa: CASRSTRGAPSEQYF

j_gene: TRBJ2-1
v_gene: TRBV7-9
abundance: many
d_gene: .
CDR3nt: TGTGCCAGCAGCATCGGGGATGAGCAGTTCTTC
CDR3aa: CASSIGDEQFF

j_gene: TRBJ2-6
v_gene: TRBV5-4
abundance: many
d_gene: TRBD2
CDR3nt: TGTGCCAGCAGCGGAAGACTAGCGGGTCCCTCTGGGGCCAACGTCCTGACTTTC
CDR3aa: CASSGRLAGPSGANVLTF

j_gene: TRBJ2-1
v_gene: TRBV20-1
abundance: many
d_gene: .
CDR3nt: TGCAGTGCTAGGGTTAGTGGCTCCTACAATGAGCAGTTCTTC
CDR3aa: CSARVSGSYNEQFF

j_gene: TRBJ2-1
v_gene: TRBV5-1
abundance: few
d_gene: TRBD2
CDR3nt: TGCGCCAGCAGCTTGGTGGCTAGCGGGAGTAAAGGGGATGAGCAGTTCTTC
CDR3aa: CASSLVASGSKGDEQFF

j_gene: TRBJ2-1
v_gene: TRBV6-2/TRBV6-3
abundance: many
d_gene: .
CDR3nt: TGTGCCAGCAGTTACAGTGGAGAGCAGTTCTTC
CDR3aa: CASSYSGEQFF

j_gene: TRBJ2-1
v_gene: TRBV12-3/TRBV12-4
abundance: many
d_gene: TRBD2
CDR3nt: TGTGCCAGCACCCGCCCCGCTAGCGGGATAACGGGTGAGCAGTTCTTC
CDR3aa: CASTRPASGITGEQFF

j_gene: TRBJ2-7
v_gene: TRBV20-1
abundance: few
d_gene: TRBD1
CDR3nt: TGCAGTGCTAGAGGGGGACAGACTTGGACCTACGAGCAGTACTTC
CDR3aa: CSARGGQTWTYEQYF

j_gene: TRBJ1-5
v_gene: TRBV12-3/TRBV12-4
abundance: many
d_gene: TRBD1
CDR3nt: TGTGCCAGCAGTTTGGGGGACAGCTTGAGTCAGCCCCAGCATTTT
CDR3aa: CASSLGDSLSQPQHF

j_gene: TRBJ2-2
v_gene: TRBV5-1
abundance: many
d_gene: .
CDR3nt: TGCGCCAGCAGATTCACCGGGGAGCTGTTTTTT
CDR3aa: CASRFTGELFF

j_gene: TRBJ1-1
v_gene: TRBV7-9
abundance: few
d_gene: .
CDR3nt: TGTGCCAGCAGCTTTTCAGGGGACACTGAAGCTTTCTTT
CDR3aa: CASSFSGDTEAFF

j_gene: TRBJ2-5
v_gene: TRBV10-3
abundance: many
d_gene: .
CDR3nt: TGTGCCATCAGTGATGGGGCCCCCTTCCAAGAGACCCAGTACTTC
CDR3aa: CAISDGAPFQETQYF

j_gene: TRBJ2-1
v_gene: TRBV11-2
abundance: many
d_gene: TRBD2
CDR3nt: TGTGCCAGCTCTATCCTAGCGGTCTACAATGAGCAGTTCTTC
CDR3aa: CASSILAVYNEQFF

j_gene: TRBJ1-2
v_gene: TRBV28
abundance: few
d_gene: .
CDR3nt: TGTGCCAGCAGTCCCGGGGGGGCGAGGGGCTACACCTTC
CDR3aa: CASSPGGARGYTF

j_gene: TRBJ2-7
v_gene: TRBV7-9
abundance: many
d_gene: .
CDR3nt: TGTGCCAGCAGCTTTGGCCCGAAGGAGCAGTACTTC
CDR3aa: CASSFGPKEQYF

j_gene: TRBJ2-7
v_gene: TRBV25-1
abundance: many
d_gene: TRBD1
CDR3nt: TGTGCCAGCAGTGAATATAAGGGCACAGGGGAACACCCCTACGAGCAGTACTTC
CDR3aa: CASSEYKGTGEHPYEQYF

j_gene: TRBJ2-7
v_gene: TRBV18
abundance: many
d_gene: .
CDR3nt: TGTGCCACCCGTCGGGCGTTGGCCGGCGAGCAGTACTTC
CDR3aa: CATRRALAGEQYF

j_gene: TRBJ2-1
v_gene: TRBV7-9
abundance: many
d_gene: .
CDR3nt: TGTGCCAGCAGCTTAACCCAGTCCTACAATGAGCAGTTCTTC
CDR3aa: CASSLTQSYNEQFF

j_gene: TRBJ2-7
v_gene: TRBV9
abundance: many
d_gene: TRBD1
CDR3nt: TGTGCCAGCAGCGTCGCAGGGACAGGGGAGCAGTACTTC
CDR3aa: CASSVAGTGEQYF

j_gene: TRBJ1-1
v_gene: TRBV2
abundance: many
d_gene: .
CDR3nt: TGTGCCAGCAGTGAAGCGCGCCAGGCGGGTCGGAACACTGAAGCTTTCTTT
CDR3aa: CASSEARQAGRNTEAFF